The following is a T cell receptor (beta chain) sequence with its context. This entry belongs to a study of blood T cell repertoires in COVID-19. The length of the CDR3 is 15 residues. Germline V lookup: CDR1 GTSNPN, CDR2 SVGIG (reference sequence). Trimming pared 0 bases from V and 0 bases from J, leaving 9 bases between. Sequencing used immunoSEQ multiplex PCR; TCRdb keeps in-frame clones, though not all of them. This table holds about 260,000 clones, around 80% found once. The chain links TRBV30 to TRBJ1-5; D remains unclear. Material: peripheral blood. This sequence originates from a woman older than 75 with acute or convalescent COVID-19. The CDR3 DNA sequence: TGTGCCTGGAGTGTGACATCTCATAGCAATCAGCCCCAGCATTTT. Its protein product is CAWSVTSHSNQPQHF. The entire variable domain, with the rest obtained from reference TRBV30 and TRBJ1-5, is as follows: SQTIHQWPATLVQPVGSPLSLECTVEGTSNPNLYWYRQAAGRGLQLLFYSVGIGQISSEVPQNLSASRPQDRQFILSSKKLLLSDSGFYLCAWSVTSHSNQPQHFGDGTRLSIL.